One sample yielded the 3 T cell receptor beta chains listed below, sequenced in a study of Ad26.COV2.S vaccination and SARS-CoV-2 variants. Clones were read by immunoSEQ multiplex PCR, and TCRdb kept only the in-frame ones, dropping some. The table has 120,000 to 150,000 clones, 86% seen once. The sample consisted of peripheral blood, taken after recovery from COVID-19. The receptor source for this set is a human donor who had recovered from COVID-19.

The V gene is TRBV28, the J gene TRBJ1-6, with 8 positions matching TRBD1. Germline-derived CDR1 and CDR2 are MDHEN and SYDVKM. Trimming cost V 5 bases and J 8 bases; bases outside gene matches: 8. The CDR3 has 15 amino acids. The CDR3 loop is CASSPSGTGYSPLHF. For the CDR3, the DNA is TGTGCCAGCAGTCCCTCCGGGACAGGATATTCACCCCTCCACTTT.

This CDR3 is CASSAPTDTQYF. CDR3 sequence (DNA): TGTGCCAGCAGTGCACCCACAGATACGCAGTATTTT. The rearrangement links TRBV12-3 or TRBV12-4 to TRBJ2-3, with D hard to call. Trimming took 5 bases from V and 2 from J, leaving 5 bases between them. CDR3 size: 12 residues.

The sample holds a few counts of this clone. This sequence joins TRBV6-6 and TRBJ2-1; D gene ambiguous. Trimming pared 6 bases from V and 2 bases from J, leaving 2 bases between. The CDR3 is made up of 11 amino acids. In germline, CDR1 is MNHNY, CDR2 SVGAGI (reference sequence). CDR3 nucleotide sequence: TGTGCCAGCAGCACCTACAATGAGCAGTTCTTC. Residues: CASSTYNEQFF.